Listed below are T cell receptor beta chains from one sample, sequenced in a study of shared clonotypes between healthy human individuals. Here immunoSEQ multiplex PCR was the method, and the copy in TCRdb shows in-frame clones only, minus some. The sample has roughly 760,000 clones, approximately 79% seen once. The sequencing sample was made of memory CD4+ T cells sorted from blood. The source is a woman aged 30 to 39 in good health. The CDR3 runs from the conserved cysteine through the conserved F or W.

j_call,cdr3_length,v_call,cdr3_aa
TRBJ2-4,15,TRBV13,CASSLVGVAKNIQYF
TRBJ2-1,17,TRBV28,CASSLFASGSRDNEQFF
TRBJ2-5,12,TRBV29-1,CSGRKEGETQYF
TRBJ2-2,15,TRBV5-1,CASSFRTSRGGELFF
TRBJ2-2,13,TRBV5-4,CAYRTGVSGELFF
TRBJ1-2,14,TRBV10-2,CASSESQGAYGYTF
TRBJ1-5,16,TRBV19,CASSTGAGRGGQPQHF
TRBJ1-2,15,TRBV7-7,CAVSQEGPSNFGYTF
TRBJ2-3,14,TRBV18,CASEGQGGTDTQYF
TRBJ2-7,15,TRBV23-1,CASSQPCRGSYEQYF
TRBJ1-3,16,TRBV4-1,CASSQAIVRPGNTIYF
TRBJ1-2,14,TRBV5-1,CASSLQSGDYGYTF
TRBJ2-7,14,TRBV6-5,CASSRGTSGYEQYF
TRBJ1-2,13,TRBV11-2,CASSLGTRWSYTF
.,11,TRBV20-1,CSAPGTTEQYF
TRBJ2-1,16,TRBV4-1,CASSQGPAGGYNEQFF
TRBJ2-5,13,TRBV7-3,CASSLTPGETQYF
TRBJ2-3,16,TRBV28,CASSLAGQGGTDTQYF
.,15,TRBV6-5,CASSYARDWTYEQYF
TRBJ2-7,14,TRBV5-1,CASSLGGRGNEQYF
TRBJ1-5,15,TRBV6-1,CASSDGRTDNQPQHF
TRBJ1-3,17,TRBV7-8,CASSLTSTGFSGNTIYF
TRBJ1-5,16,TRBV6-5,CASSYAAEVGNQPQHF
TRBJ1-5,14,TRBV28,CASNRGPEYQPQHF
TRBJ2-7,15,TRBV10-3,CAAGWGLAGVYEQYF
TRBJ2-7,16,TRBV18,CASSPGIGGSSYEQYF
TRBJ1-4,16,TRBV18,CASSAPTGAANEKLFF
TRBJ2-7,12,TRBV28,CASSYTVYEQYF
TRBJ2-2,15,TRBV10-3,CAISGTEANTGELFF
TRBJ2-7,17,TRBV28,CASSSPGQGYGAYEQYF
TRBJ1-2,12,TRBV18,CASSPDREGYTF
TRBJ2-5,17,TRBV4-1,CASSQGLAGGSQETQYF
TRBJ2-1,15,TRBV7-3,CASSLTGGFVNEQFF
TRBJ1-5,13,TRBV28,CASNLYSNQPQHF
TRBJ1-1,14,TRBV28,CASPPAQGSTEAFF
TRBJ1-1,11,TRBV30,CAWSGSRTGYF
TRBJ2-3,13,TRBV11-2,CASRIQGTDTQYF
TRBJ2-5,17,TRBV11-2,CASSFPIRGGRQETQYF
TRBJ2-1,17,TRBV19,CASRPIPGTGAFNEQFF
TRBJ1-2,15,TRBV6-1,CASSLTDRGRYGYTF
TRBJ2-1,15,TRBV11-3,CASSLSGRAYNEQFF
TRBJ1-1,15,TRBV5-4,CASSLPGGMKTEAFF